The 16 T cell receptor beta chains given below trace back to one sample, sequenced in a study of technical replicates of blood from a handful of donors. Some clones are missing from TCRdb's copy, which holds only in-frame ones; the method was immunoSEQ multiplex PCR. This sample yields approximately 81,000 clones, of which approximately 78% are seen a single time; approximately 4% belongs to the top ten. The sequenced sample was PBMCs. Receptor source: a human donor in good health. Some clones in this sample may be carry-over from other donors' samples.

This chain connects TRBV5-1 to TRBJ1-5; D gene uncertain. CDR3 size: 15 residues. CDR1 SGHRS and CDR2 YFSETQ come from the germline V gene. V was shortened by 0 bases and J by 1 base, with 8 bases between the two germline ends. CDR3 sequence reads: CASSLGPGSNQPQHF. The CDR3 coding sequence is TGCGCCAGCAGCTTGGGCCCCGGGAGCAATCAGCCCCAGCATTTT.

The V gene is TRBV6-1, the J gene TRBJ2-3; D is possibly TRBD1 (5 bases). The germline V gene has CDR1 MNHNS and CDR2 SASEGT. There are 15 residues in the CDR3. Trimming removed 6 bases from V and 2 bases from J, with 15 bases in between. The CDR3 loop reads CASSSQAGYTDTQYF. In nucleotides, the CDR3 is TGTGCCAGCAGCTCCCAGGCAGGGTACACAGATACGCAGTATTTT.

This chain connects TRBV9 to TRBJ2-7; weak D call: TRBD2 (5 bases). Deletions cut 3 bases from V and 5 bases from J, with 15 bases between. CDR3 length: 14 residues. The germline V gene encodes CDR1 SGDLS and CDR2 YYNGEE. CDR3 nucleotides: TGTGCCAGCAGCGAACAGTGGACTCCCGACGAGCAGTACTTC. Its translation: CASSEQWTPDEQYF.

V is TRBV5-6 and J is TRBJ1-2; D remains ambiguous. Germline lookup yields CDR1 SGHDT and CDR2 YYEEEE. The CDR3 has 13 residues. Trimming pared 1 base from V and 4 bases from J, leaving 8 bases between. In DNA, the CDR3 is TGTGCCAGCAGCTTGATCAGGCCCTATGGCTACACCTTC. It translates to CASSLIRPYGYTF.

The J gene is TRBJ2-7, the V gene TRBV29-1; TRBD2 agrees at 13 bases. This CDR3 is 15 amino acids long. Germline V gene sequence: CDR1 SQVTM, CDR2 ANQGSEA. J lost 2 bases, V lost 6 bases, and 7 bases had no gene match. CDR3 DNA sequence: TGCAGCGTCACGGGGGGGACTAGCGGGACCTACGAGCAGTACTTC. This encodes CSVTGGTSGTYEQYF.

The J gene is TRBJ1-2, the V gene TRBV29-1, with D perhaps matching TRBD1 (5 bases). Per the germline V gene, CDR1 is SQVTM and CDR2 is ANQGSEA. Trimming took 7 bases from V and 7 from J, leaving 13 bases between them. The CDR3 covers 11 residues. The DNA for the CDR3 is TGCAGCGCCGACCAGGGATCTGGCTACACCTTC. Encoded protein: CSADQGSGYTF.

The chain couples TRBV19 to TRBJ1-1; a weak D match, TRBD1 (5 bases). This CDR3 contains 13 residues. Germline loops: CDR1 LNHDA, CDR2 SQIVND (reference sequence). V was pared by 5 bases and J by 6 bases, with 13 bases between. As DNA, the CDR3 is TGTGCCAGTAGTTCCCTAGGGGTCCCTGAAGCTTTCTTT. Its translation is CASSSLGVPEAFF.

This clone has only one observation. V and J are TRBV30 and TRBJ1-5; D is undetermined. The CDR3 runs to 15 residues. Trimming left V 2 bases short and J 7 bases short, with 18 bases between. Germline V gives CDR1 GTSNPN, CDR2 SVGIG (reference sequence). As DNA, the CDR3 is TGTGCCTGGAGTTTATCCGGAGTAGGTGGACAGCCCCAGCATTTT. This gives the protein CAWSLSGVGGQPQHF. The whole variable domain, filled in from reference TRBV30 and TRBJ1-5, reads SQTIHQWPATLVQPVGSPLSLECTVEGTSNPNLYWYRQAAGRGLQLLFYSVGIGQISSEVPQNLSASRPQDRQFILSSKKLLLSDSGFYLCAWSLSGVGGQPQHFGDGTRLSIL.

The chain employs TRBV7-9 and TRBJ2-3; 14 nucleotides align to TRBD2. CDR1 is SEHNR and CDR2 is FQNEAQ in the germline V gene (reference sequence). This CDR3 is 15 amino acids long. Trimming at V came to 4 bases and at J to 5 bases, leaving 2 bases not matched to a gene. CDR3 in amino acids: CASSSGLAGVDTQYF. The CDR3 bases are TGTGCCAGCAGCTCGGGACTAGCGGGGGTAGATACGCAGTATTTT.

V usage is TRBV19 and J usage is TRBJ2-1; 9 bases align to TRBD2. After removal of 5 bases from V and 5 bases from J, the junction contained 7 bases not matched to a gene. Germline-derived CDR1 and CDR2 are LNHDA and SQIVND (reference sequence). The CDR3 spans 15 residues. CDR3 coding DNA: TGTGCCAGTAGTTGGGGGCTAGCGGGACACAATGAGCAGTTCTTC. Translating gives CASSWGLAGHNEQFF. Supplemented by reference TRBV19 and TRBJ2-1, the full variable domain reads DGGITQSPKYLFRKEGQNVTLSCEQNLNHDAMYWYRQDPGQGLRLIYYSQIVNDFQKGDIAEGYSVSREKKESFPLTVTSAQKNPTAFYLCASSWGLAGHNEQFFGPGTRLTVL.

The rearrangement uses TRBV4-2 and TRBJ2-1; tentatively, D is TRBD2 (6 bases). Trimming removed 0 bases at V and 3 bases at J, with 12 bases between. This CDR3 is built from 16 residues. Per germline, CDR1 LGHNA and CDR2 YNFKEQ. The CDR3 DNA follows: TGTGCCAGCAGCCAAGATTTCCTAGCGAGCTACAATGAGCAGTTCTTC. The encoded protein is CASSQDFLASYNEQFF.

The V and J genes are TRBV30 and TRBJ2-3; weak D call: TRBD2 (5 bases). The V end was cut by 0 bases, the J end by 3 bases, with 13 bases between. Looked up from germline, CDR1 is GTSNPN and CDR2 is SVGIG (reference sequence). The CDR3 has 15 residues. The CDR3 nucleotides read TGTGCCTGGAGTGTACTGCAGCGGAGAACAGATACGCAGTATTTT. Amino acids: CAWSVLQRRTDTQYF.

The rearrangement joins TRBV7-2 to TRBJ2-7, with D possibly TRBD1 on 6 matching bases. CDR1 is SGHTA, CDR2 FQGNSA, per germline. The CDR3 runs to 13 residues. Trimming pared 2 bases from V and 7 bases from J, leaving 12 bases between. CDR3 protein: CASSLRTADEQYF. The CDR3 bases are TGTGCCAGCAGCTTAAGGACAGCTGATGAGCAGTACTTC. The full variable domain, rest sourced from reference TRBV7-2 and TRBJ2-7, is GAGVSQSPSNKVTEKGKDVELRCDPISGHTALYWYRQSLGQGLEFLIYFQGNSAPDKSGLPSDRFSAERTGGSVSTLTIQRTQQEDSAVYLCASSLRTADEQYFGPGTRLTVT.

The J gene is TRBJ2-7, the V gene TRBV27, with 8 nucleotides matching TRBD2. J lost 3 bases, V lost 6 bases, and 4 bases had no gene match. The germline gives CDR1 MNHEY, CDR2 SMNVEV (reference sequence). CDR3 length: 13 residues. The CDR3 sequence is CASSRTSSYEQYF. In nucleotides, the CDR3 is TGTGCCAGCAGCCGGACTAGCAGCTACGAGCAGTACTTC.

This chain connects TRBV6-6 to TRBJ1-5; D possibly corresponds to TRBD1 (6 bases). The CDR3 spans 15 residues. V was cut by 2 bases and J by 4 bases, with 12 bases left in between. Germline lookup yields CDR1 MNHNY and CDR2 SVGAGI (reference sequence). For the CDR3, the DNA is TGTGCCAGCAGTTACCCACAGGGTGGTAATCAGCCCCAGCATTTT. The encoded protein is CASSYPQGGNQPQHF.

The chain is built from TRBV6-5 and TRBJ2-5, with D tentatively TRBD2 (5 bases). Trimming removed 2 bases from V and 2 bases from J, with 6 bases in between. The CDR3 has 13 residues. Germline CDR1 and CDR2: MNHEY and SVGAGI. The CDR3 region has the DNA TGTGCCAGCAGTTACCGGGGACAAGAGACCCAGTACTTC. Its translation is CASSYRGQETQYF.